This T cell receptor (beta chain) was recorded in a study of blood T cell repertoires in COVID-19. This CDR3 region has 12 residues. CDR1 is MGHDK and CDR2 is SYGVNS in the germline V gene. Trimming took 6 bases from V and 5 from J, leaving 10 bases between them. Produced via immunoSEQ multiplex PCR; TCRdb's table is partial and in-frame only. Of about 59,000 clones listed, 73% are singletons. The chain is built from TRBV25-1 and TRBJ1-2; TRBD1 is a possible D gene (5 bases). The material sequenced was peripheral blood. The origin of this receptor is a woman in her 70s with acute or convalescent COVID-19. As DNA, the CDR3 is TGTGCCAGCAGGAGACAGTCATATGGCTACACCTTC. The encoded protein is CASRRQSYGYTF.